This T cell receptor beta chain was recorded in a study of blood T cell repertoires in COVID-19. Trimming took off 8 bases at V and 0 bases at J, with 16 bases between the two ends. The CDR3 is 14 amino acids. Germline assignment: CDR1 SQVTM and CDR2 ANQGSEA. Using immunoSEQ multiplex PCR, the repertoire was profiled, and TCRdb retains in-frame clones only, with some absent. The repertoire consists of under 400,000 clones, with approximately 89% occurring once and the leading ten covering just under 4%. The chain joins TRBV29-1 to TRBJ2-5; tentatively, D is TRBD2 (6 bases). The sequencing input was peripheral blood. The receptor was isolated from a woman aged 55-69 years with COVID-19, enrolled during active disease. The CDR3 DNA is TGCAGCCCCGCCGGGAGAACGTACCAAGAGACCCAGTACTTC. Protein product: CSPAGRTYQETQYF.